These T cell receptor beta chains were read from a single sample in a study of blood T cell repertoires in COVID-19. Here immunoSEQ multiplex PCR was the method, and the copy in TCRdb shows in-frame clones only, minus some. The sample carries about 380,000 clones, 88% recorded once. Material: PBMCs or T cells enriched from blood (not recorded which). The receptors come from a woman between 18 and 30 years old who had recovered from COVID-19. The CDR3 runs from the conserved cysteine through the conserved F or W. Each record gives: V gene, CDR3 length, J gene, CDR3 protein.

TRBV4-1,14,TRBJ1-2,CASSQDALNYGYTF
TRBV19,16,TRBJ1-5,CASSIRGLDSNQPQHF
TRBV27,15,TRBJ1-1,CASSLFLDAKQGAFF
TRBV7-3,18,TRBJ2-1,CASSLKSLSAGGRSEQFF
TRBV6-5,15,TRBJ2-7,CASSYSSSRFHEQYF
TRBV2,19,TRBJ1-5,CASRRAVRVPGGSNQPQHF
TRBV5-4,15,TRBJ2-1,CASSRTGVGYNEQFF
TRBV5-1,15,TRBJ2-2,CASRGDRRNTGELFF
TRBV2,16,TRBJ1-1,CASNIDPGDMNTEAFF
TRBV6-5,16,TRBJ1-3,CASSYLGGHSGNTIYF
TRBV4-1,14,TRBJ1-1,CASTRPGMNTEAFF
TRBV2,14,TRBJ2-5,CASSPDDYPGTQYF
TRBV5-1,15,TRBJ2-7,CASRPGQGPYYEQYF
TRBV10-3,13,TRBJ2-7,CANGQGAAYEQYF
TRBV5-6,13,TRBJ1-2,CASSLGYENGYTF
TRBV6-5,16,TRBJ1-4,CASSYSTGVTNEKLFF
TRBV6-1,16,TRBJ2-3,CASSEPTGTGTDTQYF
TRBV9,16,TRBJ2-7,CASSPGGRPDSYEQYF
TRBV5-6,15,TRBJ2-7,CASSLDGRGPYEQYF
TRBV3-1/TRBV3-2,14,TRBJ2-2,CASSQGTGSRELFF
TRBV2,16,TRBJ2-2,CASSLTGQGDTGELFF
TRBV3-1/TRBV3-2,18,TRBJ1-6,CASSQEDRGYSYNSPLHF
TRBV2,18,TRBJ2-5,CASDSGGFQLAAQETQYF
TRBV7-9,16,TRBJ2-1,CASSLAGQALYNEQFF
TRBV7-6,16,TRBJ2-5,CASSLARDREQETQYF
TRBV5-4,15,TRBJ2-7,CASSLKLAGASEQYF
TRBV7-6,14,TRBJ1-2,CASSTQRQNYGYTF
TRBV6-4,16,TRBJ2-1,CASSGQGPGNGNEQFF